Listed below are T cell receptor beta chains from one sample, sequenced in a study of glioma-infiltrating T cells after dendritic cell vaccination. Libraries were prepared by immunoSEQ multiplex PCR; TCRdb keeps only in-frame clonotypes and omits some of them. The repertoire holds 100,000 or so clones, with approximately 84% as singletons. The source material was blood, sampled after dendritic cell vaccination. Receptors originate from a human donor with glioblastoma. The CDR3 runs from the conserved cysteine through the conserved F or W. The D gene is left open where the match is weak. The size entry is marked missing in some rows and otherwise reads once, few, many or a size class.

abundance,v_gene,j_gene,d_gene,CDR3aa,CDR3nt
-,TRBV6-5,TRBJ1-2,-,CASTAGPARGGYTF,TGTGCCAGCACCGCTGGACCCGCCAGGGGCGGCTACACCTTC
-,TRBV19,TRBJ2-1,TRBD2,CASSIYGTSGSPASSYNEQFF,TGTGCCAGTAGTATTTATGGGACTAGCGGGAGCCCCGCTTCATCCTACAATGAGCAGTTCTTC
-,TRBV6-1,TRBJ1-1,TRBD1,CASMGQEGGTEAFF,TGTGCCAGCATGGGACAGGAGGGAGGCACTGAAGCTTTCTTT
-,TRBV19,TRBJ2-5,TRBD2,CASSISGRETQYF,TGTGCCAGTAGTATTAGCGGGAGAGAGACCCAGTACTTC
few,TRBV27,TRBJ2-5,TRBD2,CASTPGLAGVGGYETQYF,TGTGCCAGCACCCCCGGACTAGCGGGAGTAGGGGGTTACGAGACCCAGTACTTC
-,TRBV7-8,TRBJ2-3,-,CASSLRGTLDYYTDTQYF,TGTGCCAGCAGCTTACGGGGGACCCTGGACTATTACACAGATACGCAGTATTTT
-,TRBV5-1,TRBJ1-5,TRBD1,CASSGSGGGQPQHF,TGCGCCAGCAGCGGATCAGGGGGCGGTCAGCCCCAGCATTTT
-,TRBV6-1,TRBJ2-7,TRBD1,CATGQVYEQYF,TGTGCCACCGGACAGGTGTACGAGCAGTACTTC
-,TRBV5-1,TRBJ1-2,TRBD1,CASRPYGQGALSGYTF,TGCGCCAGCAGGCCCTATGGACAGGGGGCTTTATCTGGCTACACCTTC
few,TRBV6-1,TRBJ2-7,-,CASKGPGQLSYEQYF,TGTGCCAGCAAAGGACCCGGACAGCTCTCCTACGAGCAGTACTTC
-,TRBV2,TRBJ1-3,TRBD1,CASEGGFSSGNTIYF,TGTGCCAGCGAAGGGGGCTTCAGCTCTGGAAACACCATATATTTT
-,TRBV30,TRBJ1-6,-,CAWTRREGNSPLHF,TGTGCCTGGACGCGACGGGAGGGGAATTCACCCCTCCACTTT
-,TRBV14,TRBJ2-7,-,CASSIITGYEQYF,TGTGCCAGCAGTATCATTACAGGGTACGAGCAGTACTTC
-,TRBV19,TRBJ2-7,TRBD2,CASSSRGLAAYEQYF,TGTGCCAGTAGTAGCCGGGGACTAGCGGCCTACGAGCAGTACTTC
-,TRBV9,TRBJ2-1,-,CASSETLGVGGEQFF,TGTGCCAGCAGCGAGACCCTTGGGGTGGGGGGTGAGCAGTTCTTC
-,TRBV7-9,TRBJ1-2,-,CASSLLRPTGYTF,TGTGCCAGCAGCTTATTGAGGCCCACGGGCTACACCTTC
-,TRBV18,TRBJ2-7,-,CASSPSGSGASYEQYF,TGTGCCAGCTCACCATCCGGTAGTGGGGCGTCCTACGAGCAGTACTTC
-,TRBV10-2,TRBJ2-3,-,CASRAGGTDTQYF,TGCGCCAGCAGAGCAGGGGGCACAGATACGCAGTATTTT
-,TRBV12-5,TRBJ1-1,TRBD1,CASGRNRGEAFF,TGTGCTAGTGGACGCAACAGGGGTGAAGCTTTCTTT
-,TRBV20-1,TRBJ1-5,-,CSAGGDQPQHF,TGCAGTGCTGGTGGAGATCAGCCCCAGCATTTT
-,TRBV7-2,TRBJ1-5,TRBD1,CASSSPDRGNQPQHF,TGTGCCAGCAGCTCGCCGGACAGGGGAAATCAGCCCCAGCATTTT
few,TRBV19,TRBJ1-4,TRBD1,CASSTEQGNPEKLFF,TGTGCCAGTAGTACTGAACAGGGGAACCCAGAAAAACTGTTTTTT
few,TRBV6-4,TRBJ2-2,-,CASSPQGNTGELFF,TGTGCCAGCAGTCCCCAGGGGAACACCGGGGAGCTGTTTTTT
few,TRBV30,TRBJ2-7,TRBD1,CAWSLVGQGEQYF,TGTGCCTGGAGTCTAGTTGGACAGGGGGAGCAGTACTTC
once,TRBV15,TRBJ2-7,-,CATSPRTVATYEQYF,TGTGCCACCAGCCCGCGGACAGTTGCAACCTACGAGCAGTACTTC
-,TRBV1,TRBJ1-5,-,CTSSPGQGRSPQHF,TGCACCAGCAGCCCAGGACAGGGCCGATCCCCCCAGCATTTT
-,TRBV6-1,TRBJ2-7,TRBD1,CASSMTGSLYEQYF,TGTGCCAGCAGTATGACAGGGAGTCTCTACGAGCAGTACTTC
-,TRBV7-9,TRBJ2-7,TRBD2,CASSLLTSGRARGYEQYF,TGTGCCAGCAGCTTACTGACTAGCGGGAGGGCCAGGGGGTACGAGCAGTACTTC
-,TRBV27,TRBJ1-4,-,CASSLGGHDEKLFF,TGTGCCAGCAGTCTTGGGGGCCACGATGAAAAACTGTTTTTT
once,TRBV11-3,TRBJ2-7,-,CASSLGPGYEQYF,TGTGCCAGCAGCTTAGGGCCAGGCTACGAGCAGTACTTC
-,TRBV25-1,TRBJ1-1,TRBD1,CASSHTGGLTEAFF,TGTGCCAGCAGTCATACAGGGGGGTTGACTGAAGCTTTCTTT
-,TRBV30,TRBJ2-7,-,CAWRTKLARAYEQYF,TGTGCCTGGAGGACCAAACTAGCAAGGGCCTACGAGCAGTACTTC
-,TRBV28,TRBJ2-7,TRBD1,CATMGWRTGGLLSEQYF,TGTGCCACCATGGGTTGGCGGACAGGGGGCTTATTAAGCGAGCAGTACTTC
-,TRBV5-1,TRBJ2-1,TRBD1,CASSLGQGKVNEQFF,TGCGCCAGCAGCTTGGGACAGGGGAAGGTCAATGAGCAGTTCTTC
-,TRBV4-1,TRBJ2-4,-,CASSQVWDNKNIQYF,TGCGCCAGCAGCCAAGTTTGGGACAACAAAAACATTCAGTACTTC
-,TRBV7-2,TRBJ1-2,-,CASSLEGTIYGYTF,TGTGCCAGCAGCTTAGAGGGGACAATCTATGGCTACACCTTC
-,TRBV6-6,TRBJ1-2,TRBD1,CASSYGTGGYGYTF,TGTGCCAGCAGTTACGGGACAGGGGGATATGGCTACACCTTC
-,TRBV5-1,TRBJ2-5,-,CASSLSTSVGGGTQYF,TGCGCCAGCAGCTTGTCAACTAGCGTGGGGGGCGGGACCCAGTACTTC
-,TRBV27,TRBJ1-3,-,CASSPHPTFHSGNTIYF,TGTGCCAGCAGTCCCCACCCGACTTTTCACTCTGGAAACACCATATATTTT
-,TRBV4-1,TRBJ2-7,TRBD1,CASSQGQGSWYEQYF,TGCGCCAGCAGCCAAGGACAGGGGAGTTGGTACGAGCAGTACTTC
-,TRBV5-1,TRBJ1-3,-,CASSLVQATPGNTIYF,TGCGCCAGCAGCTTGGTACAGGCGACCCCTGGAAACACCATATATTTT
few,TRBV5-8,TRBJ2-7,TRBD2,CASSLKGLAGGSTYEQYF,TGTGCCAGCAGCTTGAAGGGACTAGCGGGGGGGTCGACCTACGAGCAGTACTTC
-,TRBV6-1,TRBJ1-1,TRBD1,CASSETDRVGTEAFF,TGTGCCAGCAGTGAGACGGACAGGGTGGGCACTGAAGCTTTCTTT
-,TRBV10-1,TRBJ2-3,-,CASSAVERQSTDTQYF,TGCGCCAGCAGTGCCGTCGAGCGCCAGAGCACAGATACGCAGTATTTT
-,TRBV6-5,TRBJ2-2,TRBD1,CASRTGFAAGELFF,TGTGCCAGCAGGACAGGGTTTGCGGCCGGGGAGCTGTTTTTT
-,TRBV5-1,TRBJ2-3,TRBD1,CASSLAATGSKYF,TGCGCCAGCAGCTTGGCGGCGACAGGGTCCAAGTATTTT
-,TRBV15,TRBJ2-7,-,CAFCGDVNEQYF,TGTGCCTTCTGCGGGGACGTCAACGAGCAGTACTTC
-,TRBV23-1,TRBJ2-5,TRBD2,CASSHFDPGLGGTQYF,TGCGCCAGCAGTCATTTCGACCCGGGACTAGGAGGGACCCAGTACTTC